Here is one T cell receptor beta chain with its context. Its antigen is not identified. Between the trimmed V and J ends, which lost 1 base and 1 base, there was a span of 6 bases. In germline, CDR1 is SGHTA, CDR2 FQGNSA. The CDR3 is made up of 14 amino acids. This specimen belongs to a study of siplizumab effects on memory and regulatory T cells. Study-level points and caveats: Proliferating Tregs taken from siplizumab cultures were not shown to have a confirmed suppressive function. In roughly 80-97% of proliferating CD4+ or CD8+ clones, a naive or memory phenotype could not be assigned.

Naive, memory, effector memory and TEMRA subsets, all unstimulated, were sequenced in a few donor pairs. TCR templates, about 97,000 per sample, were assayed. The data were produced by immunoSEQ multiplex PCR, yet TCRdb's version contains in-frame clones alone and is incomplete. Seen here are over 85,000 clones, 95% to 97% observed once, and the top ten hold 0.025% to 0.035%. Sample: naive CD4+ T cells sorted from blood. The receptor comes from a human donor in good health. The V and J genes are TRBV7-2 and TRBJ2-3, with D perhaps matching TRBD2 (5 bases). CDR3 in amino acids: CASSLDGGTDTQYF. As DNA, the CDR3 is TGTGCCAGCAGCTTAGACGGGGGCACAGATACGCAGTATTTT.